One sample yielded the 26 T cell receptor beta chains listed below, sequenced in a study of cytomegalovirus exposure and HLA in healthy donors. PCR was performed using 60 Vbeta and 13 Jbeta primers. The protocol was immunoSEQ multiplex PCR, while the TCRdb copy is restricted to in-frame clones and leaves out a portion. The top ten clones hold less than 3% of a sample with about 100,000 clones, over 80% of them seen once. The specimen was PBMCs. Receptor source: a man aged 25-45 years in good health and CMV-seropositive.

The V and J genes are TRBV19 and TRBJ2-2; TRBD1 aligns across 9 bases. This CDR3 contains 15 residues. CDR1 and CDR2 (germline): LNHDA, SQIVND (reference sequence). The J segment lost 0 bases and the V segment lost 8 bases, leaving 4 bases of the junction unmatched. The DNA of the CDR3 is TGTGCCAGTCACAGGGGGCGTTCGAACACCGGGGAGCTGTTTTTT. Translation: CASHRGRSNTGELFF.

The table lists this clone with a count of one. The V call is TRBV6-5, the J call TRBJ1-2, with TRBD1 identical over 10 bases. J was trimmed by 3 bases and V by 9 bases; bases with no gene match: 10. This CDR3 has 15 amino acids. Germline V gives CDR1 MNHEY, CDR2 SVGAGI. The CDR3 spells CASRMTGGADYGYTF. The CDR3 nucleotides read TGTGCCAGTCGAATGACAGGGGGCGCGGACTATGGCTACACCTTC.

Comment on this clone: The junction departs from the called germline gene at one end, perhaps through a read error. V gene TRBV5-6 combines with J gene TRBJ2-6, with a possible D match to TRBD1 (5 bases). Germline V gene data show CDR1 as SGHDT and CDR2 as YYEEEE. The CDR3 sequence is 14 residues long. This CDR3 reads CASSLVSGANGLTF. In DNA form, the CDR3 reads TGTGCCAGCAGCTTGGTCTCTGGGGCCAACGGCCTGACTTTC.

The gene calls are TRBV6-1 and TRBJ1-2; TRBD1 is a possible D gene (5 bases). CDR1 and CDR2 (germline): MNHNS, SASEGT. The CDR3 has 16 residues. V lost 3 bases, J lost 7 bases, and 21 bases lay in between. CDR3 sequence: CASSDWGVDSVGGYTF. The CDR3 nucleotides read TGTGCCAGCAGTGATTGGGGGGTAGACTCAGTCGGTGGCTACACCTTC.

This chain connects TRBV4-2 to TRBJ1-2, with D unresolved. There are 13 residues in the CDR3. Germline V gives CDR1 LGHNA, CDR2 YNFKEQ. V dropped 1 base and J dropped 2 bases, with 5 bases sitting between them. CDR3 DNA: TGTGCCAGCAGCCAAGGTATGAACTATGGCTACACCTTC. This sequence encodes CASSQGMNYGYTF.

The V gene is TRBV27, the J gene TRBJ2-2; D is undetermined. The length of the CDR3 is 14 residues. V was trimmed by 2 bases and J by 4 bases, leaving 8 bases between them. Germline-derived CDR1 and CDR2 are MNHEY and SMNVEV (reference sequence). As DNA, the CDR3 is TGTGCCAGCAGTTTAATTGCACTCACCGGGGAGCTGTTTTTT. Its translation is CASSLIALTGELFF.

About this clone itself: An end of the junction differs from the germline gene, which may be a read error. The CDR3 coding sequence is TGTTCCAGCAGCAGCCCCAATACGAACGGCTACACCTTC. Translating it yields CSSSSPNTNGYTF. The rearrangement links TRBV7-9 to TRBJ1-2; D is undetermined. The germline CDR1 and CDR2 sequences are SEHNR and FQNEAQ (reference sequence). The CDR3 has 13 amino acids.

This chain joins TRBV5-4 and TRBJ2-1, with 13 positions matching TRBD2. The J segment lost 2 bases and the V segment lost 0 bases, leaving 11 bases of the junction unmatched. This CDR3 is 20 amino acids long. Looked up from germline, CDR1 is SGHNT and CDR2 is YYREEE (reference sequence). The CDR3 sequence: CASSLGGGLAGIQTYNEQFF. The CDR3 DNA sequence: TGTGCCAGCAGCTTGGGGGGGGGACTAGCGGGGATCCAAACCTACAATGAGCAGTTCTTC.

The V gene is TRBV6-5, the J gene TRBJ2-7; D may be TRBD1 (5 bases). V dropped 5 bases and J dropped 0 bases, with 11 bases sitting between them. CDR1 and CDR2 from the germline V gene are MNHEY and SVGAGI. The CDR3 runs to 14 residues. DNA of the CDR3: TGTGCCAGCAGTGACCGGACATCCTCCTACGAGCAGTACTTC. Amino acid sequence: CASSDRTSSYEQYF.

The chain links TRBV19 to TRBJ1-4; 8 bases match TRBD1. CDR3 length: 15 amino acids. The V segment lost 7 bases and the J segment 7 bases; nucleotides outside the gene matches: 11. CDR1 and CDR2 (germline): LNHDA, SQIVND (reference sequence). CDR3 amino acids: CASTFQGARGEKLFF. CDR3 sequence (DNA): TGTGCCAGTACTTTCCAGGGGGCGAGGGGTGAAAAACTGTTTTTT.

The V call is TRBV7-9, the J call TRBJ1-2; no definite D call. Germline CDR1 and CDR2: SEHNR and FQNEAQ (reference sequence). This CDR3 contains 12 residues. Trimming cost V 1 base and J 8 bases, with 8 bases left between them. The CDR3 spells CASSLVGEGYTF. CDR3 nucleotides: TGTGCCAGCAGCTTAGTAGGAGAAGGCTACACCTTC. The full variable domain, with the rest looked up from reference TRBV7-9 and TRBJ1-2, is DTGVSQNPRHKITKRGQNVTFRCDPISEHNRLYWYRQTLGQGPEFLTYFQNEAQLEKSRLLSDRFSAERPKGSFSTLEIQRTEQGDSAMYLCASSLVGEGYTFGSGTRLTVV.

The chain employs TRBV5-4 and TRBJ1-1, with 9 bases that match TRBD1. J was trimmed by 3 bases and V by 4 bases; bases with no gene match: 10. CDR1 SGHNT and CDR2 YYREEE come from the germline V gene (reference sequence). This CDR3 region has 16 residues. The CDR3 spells CASSKKPTGGDTEAFF. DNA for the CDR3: TGTGCCAGCAGCAAAAAGCCGACAGGGGGAGACACTGAAGCTTTCTTT.

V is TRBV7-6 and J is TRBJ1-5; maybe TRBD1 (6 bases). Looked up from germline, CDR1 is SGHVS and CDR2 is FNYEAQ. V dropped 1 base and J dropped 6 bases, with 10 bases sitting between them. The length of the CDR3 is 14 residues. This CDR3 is CASSLGTGTQPQHF. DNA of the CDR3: TGTGCCAGCAGCTTAGGAACAGGGACTCAGCCCCAGCATTTT.

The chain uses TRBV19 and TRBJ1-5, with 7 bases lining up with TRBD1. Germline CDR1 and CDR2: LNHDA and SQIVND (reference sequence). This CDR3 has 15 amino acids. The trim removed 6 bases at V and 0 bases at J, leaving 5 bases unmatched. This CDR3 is CASRRDRDSNQPQHF. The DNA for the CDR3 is TGTGCCAGTAGACGGGACAGAGATAGCAATCAGCCCCAGCATTTT. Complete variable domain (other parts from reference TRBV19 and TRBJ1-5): DGGITQSPKYLFRKEGQNVTLSCEQNLNHDAMYWYRQDPGQGLRLIYYSQIVNDFQKGDIAEGYSVSREKKESFPLTVTSAQKNPTAFYLCASRRDRDSNQPQHFGDGTRLSIL.

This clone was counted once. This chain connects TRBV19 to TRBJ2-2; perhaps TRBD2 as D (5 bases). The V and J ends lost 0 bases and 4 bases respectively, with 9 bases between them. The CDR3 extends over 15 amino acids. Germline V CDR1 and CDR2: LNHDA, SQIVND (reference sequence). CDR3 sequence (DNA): TGTGCCAGTAGTATAGATCATGAGGGCACCGGGGAGCTGTTTTTT. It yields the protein CASSIDHEGTGELFF.

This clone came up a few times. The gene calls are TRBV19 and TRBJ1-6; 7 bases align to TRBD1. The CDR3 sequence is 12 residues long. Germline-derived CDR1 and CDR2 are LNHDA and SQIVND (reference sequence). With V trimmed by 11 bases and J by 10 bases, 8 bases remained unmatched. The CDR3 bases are TGTGCCGGGGGACAGCCGCCATCACCCCTCCACTTT. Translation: CAGGQPPSPLHF.

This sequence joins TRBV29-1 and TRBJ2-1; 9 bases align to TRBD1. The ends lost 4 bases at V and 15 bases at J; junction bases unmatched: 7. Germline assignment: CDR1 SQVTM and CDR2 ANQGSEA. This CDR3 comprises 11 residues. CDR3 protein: CSVAGQGRRFF. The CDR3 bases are TGCAGCGTTGCGGGACAGGGAAGACGGTTCTTC.

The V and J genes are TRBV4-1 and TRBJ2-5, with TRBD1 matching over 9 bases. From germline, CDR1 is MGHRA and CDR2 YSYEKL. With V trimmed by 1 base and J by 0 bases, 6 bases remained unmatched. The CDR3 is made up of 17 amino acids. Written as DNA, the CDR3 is TGCGCCAGCAGCCAAGCAGGAAGGGACAGGGACCAAGAGACCCAGTACTTC. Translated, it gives CASSQAGRDRDQETQYF.

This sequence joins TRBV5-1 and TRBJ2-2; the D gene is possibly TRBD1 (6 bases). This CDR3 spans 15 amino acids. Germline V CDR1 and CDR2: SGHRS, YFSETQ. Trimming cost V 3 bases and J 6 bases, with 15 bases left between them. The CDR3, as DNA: TGCGCCAGCAGCTGGACAGTAGCTGACGCCGGGGAGCTGTTTTTT. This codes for CASSWTVADAGELFF.

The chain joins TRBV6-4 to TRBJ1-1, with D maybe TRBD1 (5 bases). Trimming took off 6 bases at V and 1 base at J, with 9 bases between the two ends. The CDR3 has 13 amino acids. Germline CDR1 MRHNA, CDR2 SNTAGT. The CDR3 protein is CASRGHSNTEAFF. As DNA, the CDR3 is TGTGCCAGCAGAGGACATTCGAACACTGAAGCTTTCTTT.

Here the CDR3 DNA reads TGTGCCAGCAGCGGAGGGGACCGGTACAATGAGCAGTTCTTC. Its translation: CASSGGDRYNEQFF. The chain couples TRBV14 to TRBJ2-1, with D possibly TRBD2 on 6 matching bases. V lost 5 bases and J lost 4, with 12 bases in between. Looked up from germline, CDR1 is SGHDN and CDR2 is FVKESK. There are 14 residues in the CDR3.

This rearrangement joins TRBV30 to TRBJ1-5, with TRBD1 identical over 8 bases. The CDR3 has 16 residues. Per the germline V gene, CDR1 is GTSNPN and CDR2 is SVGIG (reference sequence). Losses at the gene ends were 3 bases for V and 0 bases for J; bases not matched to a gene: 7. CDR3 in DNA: TGTGCCTGGAGCGGAACAGGGGGTTATAGCAATCAGCCCCAGCATTTT. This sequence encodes CAWSGTGGYSNQPQHF.

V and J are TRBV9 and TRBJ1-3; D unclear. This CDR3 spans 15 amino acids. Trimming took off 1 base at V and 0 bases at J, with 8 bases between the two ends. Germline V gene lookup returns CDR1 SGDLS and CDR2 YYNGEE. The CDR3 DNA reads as TGTGCCAGCAGCGTAACAGACAACTCTGGAAACACCATATATTTT. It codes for CASSVTDNSGNTIYF.

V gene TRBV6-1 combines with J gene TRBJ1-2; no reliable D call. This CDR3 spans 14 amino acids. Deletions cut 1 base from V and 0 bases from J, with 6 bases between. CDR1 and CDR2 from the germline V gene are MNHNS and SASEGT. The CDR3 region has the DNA TGTGCCAGCAGTGAAGGGGGAGCTAACTATGGCTACACCTTC. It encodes CASSEGGANYGYTF.

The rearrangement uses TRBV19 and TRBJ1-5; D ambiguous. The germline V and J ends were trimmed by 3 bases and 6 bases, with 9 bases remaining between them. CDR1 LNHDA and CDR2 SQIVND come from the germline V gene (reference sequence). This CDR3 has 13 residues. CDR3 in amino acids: CASSIRVPQPQHF. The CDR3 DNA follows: TGTGCCAGTAGTATTCGGGTCCCTCAGCCCCAGCATTTT.

This CDR3 reads CASSQGSTNTGELFF. The CDR3, as DNA: TGCGCCAGCAGCCAAGGTAGCACGAACACCGGGGAGCTGTTTTTT. V and J are TRBV4-1 and TRBJ2-2; D gene uncertain. V was shortened by 1 base and J by 0 bases, with 6 bases between the two germline ends. The germline CDR1 and CDR2 sequences are MGHRA and YSYEKL. The CDR3 covers 15 residues.